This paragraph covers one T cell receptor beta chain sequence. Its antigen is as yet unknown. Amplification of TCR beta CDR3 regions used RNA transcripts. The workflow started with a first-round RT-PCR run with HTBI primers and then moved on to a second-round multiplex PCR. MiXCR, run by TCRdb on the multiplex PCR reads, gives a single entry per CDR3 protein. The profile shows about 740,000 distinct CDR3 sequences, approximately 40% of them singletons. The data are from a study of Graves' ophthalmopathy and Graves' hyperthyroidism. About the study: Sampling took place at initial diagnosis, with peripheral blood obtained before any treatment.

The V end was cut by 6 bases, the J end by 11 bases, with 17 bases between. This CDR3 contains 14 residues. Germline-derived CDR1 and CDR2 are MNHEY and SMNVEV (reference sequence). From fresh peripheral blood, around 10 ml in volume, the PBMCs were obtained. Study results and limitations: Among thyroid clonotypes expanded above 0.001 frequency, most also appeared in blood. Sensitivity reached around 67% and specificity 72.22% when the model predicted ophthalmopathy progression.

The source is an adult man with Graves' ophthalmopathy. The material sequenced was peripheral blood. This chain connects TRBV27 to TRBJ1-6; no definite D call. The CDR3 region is CASRPTYGHTPLHF. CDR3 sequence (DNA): TGTGCCAGCAGACCGACCTATGGTCACACACCCCTCCACTTT.